This T cell receptor beta chain was recorded in a study of beta chain features in type 1 diabetes (dated by TCRdb to 2017 to 2018). General notes on the study: No differences in mean age, gender distribution, total cell number or subset yield were found between patients and healthy donors. The study compared the TCRB repertoires of sorted circulating CD4+ T cell subsets in recently diagnosed type 1 diabetes patients with those in matched healthy donors. Regulatory and stem cell-like memory subsets were isolated from only 8 patients and 8 healthy donors, whereas naive and central memory subsets came from all 30 or so donors. A total of just under 110,000,000 sorted cells were examined across all samples, and RNA yield correlated strongly with the number of cells per subset.

Each donor gave one peripheral blood draw, about 100 mL on average, collected into heparinised tubes. A BD FACSAria II was used to sort naive, central memory, regulatory and stem cell-like memory CD4+ T cells with a panel that included CD45RO, CCR7, CD25, CD127, CD95 and CD27. All sorted populations exceeded 95% purity. PBMCs were isolated right away by Lymphoprep density gradient centrifugation and were stained directly, without culture. So that batch effects would be minimized, each experiment stained and sorted samples in pairs, pairing one healthy donor with one patient. All of the isolated RNA was reverse transcribed with the High Capacity cDNA Reverse Transcription Kit, so expressed TCRB transcripts were sequenced. Deep immunoSEQ sequencing was applied to naive, central memory and regulatory T cell samples, giving an average of roughly 3.6 million total reads per sample. After sorted cells were lysed in RLT buffer, RNA was extracted with DNase-treated RNeasy Micro or Mini kits, with the choice depending on cell number. To prevent cross-contamination, each cell subset was processed individually, whereas patient and healthy donor samples were processed jointly. The immunoSEQ multiplex PCR was used to amplify TCRB sequences from cDNA, generating 87-bp fragments that spanned the CDR3 region. Amplicons were sequenced on the Illumina HiSeq platform. Per the authors' processing: Synthetic template baselines were used to correct PCR bias computationally, reads within Hamming distance 2 were collapsed together, and singletons that could not be merged were discarded. Reads were aligned to IMGT to assign V, D and J genes, CDR3 length, and insertions or deletions at six rearrangement sites. Within each subset, clonotype counts were normalized to the number of sorted cells before true diversity and Gini coefficients were calculated with the tcR R package. Repertoire sharing was quantified using the overlap coefficient calculated on TCRB nucleotide sequences. Out-of-frame TCRB sequences from naive cells were analyzed as a proxy for the pre-selection repertoire. The source is immuneACCESS, and TCRdb retained only in-frame sequences with V and J called. Part of the clones is not carried over; for the studies checked, unresolved V genes explain less than half of this, and the remainder is unexplained. The V and J calls and clone size come from that table; D and trimming were worked out from the DNA. This sample is represented by hundreds of thousands of clones; around an eighth of them were singletons. Jointly, the top ten make up 0.035% to 0.04% of the sample.

V and J lose 6 bases and 1 base, and a span of 15 bases separates them. Reading from cysteine to phenylalanine, the CDR3 counts 16 amino acids. Just the 48-base CDR3 DNA is kept, in frame starting at base 1. CDR1 is given as LGHNA and CDR2 as YNFKEQ, both from the germline V gene. Concerning this clone itself: Its recognized antigen is unknown. There are no base qualities to consult, and no much larger clone falls within one base.

Broad study findings and their caveats: Because cDNA rather than genomic DNA was sequenced, highly expressing activated cells could have been over-represented, although no difference in activation and CD3 levels was found between groups. In all four CD4+ subsets, TCRB CDR3 length was moderately but significantly shorter in type 1 diabetes patients. At VDJ recombination sites, type 1 diabetes patients had fewer insertions and more deleted nucleotides, which implies abnormalities in thymic rearrangement. Naive, central memory and regulatory TCRB repertoires appeared more similar among patients than among healthy donors. Shorter templates might have been favored by PCR, but patient and control samples were amplified and corrected together, so both groups would have been affected equally by any skew. HLA sub-analyses involved small numbers of individuals, so any influence of HLA type on TCRB rearrangement remained unresolved.

The chain is assembled from TRBV4-2 and TRBJ2-2, with no D gene named confidently. The sequencing sample was made of naive CD4+ T cells from blood. This specimen's cell subset or site label, interpreted: true naive CD4+ T cells. The TCR comes from a man younger than 35 with type 1 diabetes. The CDR3 here reads CASSSRAARNTGELFF. Here is the DNA: TGTGCCAGCAGTTCAAGGGCAGCAAGGAACACCGGGGAGCTGTTTTTT.